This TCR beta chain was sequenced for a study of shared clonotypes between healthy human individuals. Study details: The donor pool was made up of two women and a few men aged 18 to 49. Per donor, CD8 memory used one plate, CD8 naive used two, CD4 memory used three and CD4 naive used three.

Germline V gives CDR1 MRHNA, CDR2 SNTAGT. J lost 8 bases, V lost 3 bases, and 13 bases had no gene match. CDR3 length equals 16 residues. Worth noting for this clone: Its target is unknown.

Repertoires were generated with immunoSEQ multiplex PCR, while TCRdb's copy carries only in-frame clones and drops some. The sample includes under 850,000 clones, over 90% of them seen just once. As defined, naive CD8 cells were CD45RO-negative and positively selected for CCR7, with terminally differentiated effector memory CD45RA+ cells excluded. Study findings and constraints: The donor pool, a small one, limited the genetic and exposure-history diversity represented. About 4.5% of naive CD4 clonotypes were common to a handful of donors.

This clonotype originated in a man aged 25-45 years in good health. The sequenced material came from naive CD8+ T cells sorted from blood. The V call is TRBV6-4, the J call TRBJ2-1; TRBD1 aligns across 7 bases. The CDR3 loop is CASSEGQAGEAHEQFF. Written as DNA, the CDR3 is TGTGCCAGCAGTGAAGGACAGGCCGGCGAAGCCCATGAGCAGTTCTTC.